These 23 T cell receptor beta chains originate from one sample sequenced in a study of T-cell reconstitution after alpha-beta-depleted transplantation in children. During its preparation, the TCRbeta library received unique molecular identifiers. TCRdb reanalysed the PCR reads using MiXCR and keeps one entry per CDR3 protein. The sample gives approximately 210,000 distinct CDR3 sequences, approximately 19% of which show up once; around 44% is in the top ten. This material consisted of PBMCs, mostly from graft donor cells, taken 360 days after TCRalphabeta/CD19-depleted stem cell transplant. The receptors come from a male patient aged 2-9 years who had a stem cell transplant for acute lymphoblastic leukemia, so the T cells may come from the graft donor.

The sample holds many counts of this clonotype. The gene calls are TRBV5-5 and TRBJ2-6, with D perhaps TRBD1 (5 bases). The CDR3 length is 16 residues. Trimming removed 1 base at V and 1 base at J, with 9 bases between. Germline CDR1 and CDR2: SGHKS and YYEKEE (reference sequence). The CDR3 DNA reads as TGTGCCAGCAGCTTGTCCCCAGGGTCTGGGGCCAACGTCCTGACTTTC. Residues: CASSLSPGSGANVLTF.

The gene calls are TRBV7-2 and TRBJ2-1, with TRBD2 matching 10 bases. Unmatched junction bases numbered 7, after V lost 0 bases and J lost 8 bases. Germline V gives CDR1 SGHTA, CDR2 FQGNSA. This CDR3 region has 16 residues. CDR3 protein: CASSLALRLAGDEQFF. CDR3 nucleotide sequence: TGTGCCAGCAGCTTAGCGCTTCGGCTAGCGGGAGATGAGCAGTTCTTC. The variable domain in full, completed from reference TRBV7-2 and TRBJ2-1, reads GAGVSQSPSNKVTEKGKDVELRCDPISGHTALYWYRQSLGQGLEFLIYFQGNSAPDKSGLPSDRFSAERTGGSVSTLTIQRTQQEDSAVYLCASSLALRLAGDEQFFGPGTRLTVL.

At least ten counts were recorded for this clonotype. The genes are TRBV4-3 and TRBJ1-5, with D hard to call. This CDR3 region has 13 residues. V lost 0 bases and J lost 7, with 7 bases in between. Germline CDR1 is LGHNA and CDR2 is YSLEER. DNA for the CDR3: TGCGCCAGCAGCCAAGACACAGTGCAGCCCCAGCATTTT. Translation: CASSQDTVQPQHF.

This clonotype occurred a few times. The chain combines TRBV20-1 with TRBJ2-5, with 8 positions matching TRBD2. The CDR3 is 14 residues long. Germline V gene lookup returns CDR1 DFQATT and CDR2 SNEGSKA (reference sequence). With 2 bases clipped from V and 0 bases from J, the junction kept 2 bases outside the gene matches. DNA of the CDR3: TGCAGTGCTAGACCTAGCGGGTACCAAGAGACCCAGTACTTC. This gives the protein CSARPSGYQETQYF.

This clonotype has a handful of counts. J is TRBJ2-5 and V is TRBV29-1; weak D call: TRBD2 (5 bases). The germline gives CDR1 SQVTM, CDR2 ANQGSEA. The CDR3 contains 13 residues. V gave up 3 bases and J gave up 1 base, with 9 bases separating them. The CDR3 here is CSVETGSQETQYF. The CDR3 bases are TGCAGCGTTGAGACGGGGAGCCAAGAGACCCAGTACTTC. The full variable domain, rest sourced from reference TRBV29-1 and TRBJ2-5, is SAVISQKPSRDICQRGTSLTIQCQVDSQVTMMFWYRQQPGQSLTLIATANQGSEATYESGFVIDKFPISRPNLTFSTLTVSNMSPEDSSIYLCSVETGSQETQYFGPGTRLLVL.

This clonotype occurred a few times. The rearrangement uses TRBV6-1 and TRBJ2-6; D unresolved. The CDR3 spans 13 residues. Looked up from germline, CDR1 is MNHNS and CDR2 is SASEGT. Deletions cut 10 bases from V and 1 base from J, with 8 bases between. The CDR3 sequence: CATKRSGANVLTF. In nucleotides, the CDR3 is TGTGCCACCAAGAGGTCTGGGGCCAACGTCCTGACTTTC.

This clonotype has just a few counts. CDR3 nucleotides: TGTGCCAGCAGTTACTCGGACGTCCAAGAGACCCAGTACTTC. It is translated as CASSYSDVQETQYF. The chain combines TRBV6-2 or TRBV6-3 with TRBJ2-5; the D is unclear. This CDR3 has 14 residues. Germline lookup yields CDR1 MNHEY and CDR2 SVGEGT. Trimming took 0 bases from V and 1 from J, leaving 6 bases between them.

The sample holds a few counts of this clonotype. This rearrangement joins TRBV12-3 or TRBV12-4 to TRBJ1-3, with D tentatively TRBD1 (6 bases). This CDR3 has 14 amino acids. The V end lost 9 bases, the J end lost 0 bases, and 12 bases lay between the germline ends. The CDR3 region has the DNA TGTGCCAGTCCAACGGACAGCTCTGGAAACACCATATATTTT. Protein: CASPTDSSGNTIYF.

The V gene is TRBV3-1, the J gene TRBJ1-4; D is possibly TRBD1 (6 bases). Trimming left V 5 bases short and J 7 bases short, with 14 bases between. Germline V CDR1 and CDR2: LGHDT, YNNKEL (reference sequence). The CDR3 is 14 amino acids. CDR3 loop: CASSTGFGSEKLFF. CDR3 nucleotides: TGTGCCAGCAGCACAGGGTTTGGGAGTGAAAAACTGTTTTTT.

A few counts support this clonotype. The chain employs TRBV5-1 and TRBJ2-7; 7 nucleotides align to TRBD1. CDR1 is SGHRS and CDR2 is YFSETQ in the germline V gene. Unmatched junction bases numbered 16, after V lost 3 bases and J lost 7 bases. CDR3 length: 16 amino acids. CDR3 nucleotide sequence: TGCGCCAGCAGCTGGCCCCGGGACAGCCTGCAACGGGAGCAGTACTTC. As protein: CASSWPRDSLQREQYF.

This clonotype was observed a few times. The chain recombines TRBV27 with TRBJ2-7; 12 bases align to TRBD2. The CDR3 is 13 residues long. The V and J ends lost 7 bases and 5 bases, in that order; junction bases with no gene match: 3. Germline V gene sequence: CDR1 MNHEY, CDR2 SMNVEV (reference sequence). CDR3 sequence reads: CASTWTSGDEQYF. CDR3 coding DNA: TGTGCCAGCACTTGGACTAGCGGGGACGAGCAGTACTTC.

This clonotype turned up a few times. The chain employs TRBV5-1 and TRBJ2-2; D remains ambiguous. Germline V CDR1 and CDR2: SGHRS, YFSETQ. The V and J ends lost 2 bases and 7 bases respectively, with 6 bases between them. This CDR3 spans 12 amino acids. Here the CDR3 reads CASSFEFGELFF. The CDR3 coding sequence is TGCGCCAGCAGCTTCGAGTTCGGGGAGCTGTTTTTT.

CDR3 sequence (DNA): TGCGCCAGCAGCCAGTCTTATAGCAATCAGCCCCAGCATTTT. Translation: CASSQSYSNQPQHF. The J gene is TRBJ1-5, the V gene TRBV4-3; unclear D gene. The V gene lost 3 bases and the J gene lost 0 bases, with 6 bases spanning the gap. CDR1 LGHNA and CDR2 YSLEER come from the germline V gene. The CDR3 sequence is 14 residues long.

This clonotype was seen a single time. The chain employs TRBV7-2 and TRBJ2-2; possibly TRBD2 for D (6 bases). Germline V gene lookup returns CDR1 SGHTA and CDR2 FQGNSA. The CDR3 has 17 amino acids. V was shortened by 0 bases and J by 2 bases, with 13 bases between the two germline ends. The CDR3 is CASSLAGRTINTGELFF. CDR3 in DNA: TGTGCCAGCAGCTTAGCTGGACGGACTATTAACACCGGGGAGCTGTTTTTT.

The chain carries TRBV7-2 and TRBJ2-5, with 9 bases identical to TRBD2. Trimming removed 2 bases from V and 3 bases from J; junction bases left unmatched: 4. Germline V gene sequence: CDR1 SGHTA, CDR2 FQGNSA. CDR3 length: 15 residues. The CDR3 loop reads CASSLSGTSKETQYF. CDR3 DNA: TGTGCCAGCAGCTTATCTGGGACTAGCAAAGAGACCCAGTACTTC.

This chain joins TRBV29-1 and TRBJ1-2; weak D call: TRBD1 (6 bases). The CDR3 covers 12 residues. Germline V gene lookup returns CDR1 SQVTM and CDR2 ANQGSEA. Trimming removed 3 bases at V and 7 bases at J, with 12 bases between. The CDR3 region is CSVDEGESGYTF. The DNA for the CDR3 is TGCAGCGTTGACGAGGGGGAAAGTGGCTACACCTTC.

This sequence joins TRBV14 and TRBJ2-3; D is perhaps TRBD2 (5 bases). This CDR3 region has 16 residues. CDR1 is SGHDN and CDR2 is FVKESK in the germline V gene. Trimming cost V 1 base and J 6 bases, with 17 bases left between them. The CDR3 DNA follows: TGTGCCAGCAGCCAAGTGTCGGGAAGTATCGGGGATACGCAGTATTTT. It specifies CASSQVSGSIGDTQYF.

In this sample, this clonotype turned up a few times. The chain couples TRBV5-6 to TRBJ1-1; D not resolved. Germline CDR1 SGHDT, CDR2 YYEEEE. V was pared by 0 bases and J by 1 base, with 7 bases between. The CDR3 covers 14 residues. CDR3 in DNA: TGTGCCAGCAGCTTGGGACGGCGGAACACTGAAGCTTTCTTT. Protein sequence: CASSLGRRNTEAFF.

This sequence joins TRBV30 and TRBJ2-7, with TRBD1 as a possible D gene (5 bases). CDR3 length equals 13 residues. Trimming stripped 2 bases from V and 3 bases from J, with 11 bases between. Germline CDR1 and CDR2: GTSNPN and SVGIG (reference sequence). The CDR3, as DNA: TGTGCCTGGAGTCCGACAGAAGGCTACGAGCAGTACTTC. Its translation is CAWSPTEGYEQYF.

The CDR3 loop is CASTWDRVRETQYF. The CDR3 nucleotides are TGTGCCAGCACCTGGGACAGGGTGCGAGAGACCCAGTACTTC. The chain combines TRBV2 with TRBJ2-5; 9 bases align to TRBD1. Looked up from germline, CDR1 is SNHLY and CDR2 is FYNNEI. CDR3 size: 14 residues. V dropped 7 bases and J dropped 4; count of bases not matched to a gene: 7.

This clonotype has a handful of counts. This chain joins TRBV5-1 and TRBJ2-1; 7 bases match TRBD2. CDR1 and CDR2 (germline): SGHRS, YFSETQ. The trim removed 0 bases at V and 4 bases at J, leaving 4 bases unmatched. The CDR3 loop spans 15 amino acids. Here the CDR3 reads CASSLESGKYNEQFF. The CDR3 coding sequence is TGCGCCAGCAGCTTGGAAAGCGGGAAATACAATGAGCAGTTCTTC.

This chain connects TRBV28 to TRBJ2-7; 9 bases agree with TRBD1. This CDR3 region has 15 residues. J was trimmed by 1 base and V by 6 bases; bases with no gene match: 7. Germline CDR1 and CDR2: MDHEN and SYDVKM. CDR3 sequence reads: CASRIPGQGSYEQYF. The CDR3 DNA reads TGTGCCAGCAGAATCCCGGGACAGGGATCCTACGAGCAGTACTTC.

This clonotype was observed a few times. This sequence joins TRBV11-2 and TRBJ2-7; 7 bases are shared with TRBD1. Unmatched junction bases numbered 6, after V lost 5 bases and J lost 2 bases. Germline CDR1 SGHAT, CDR2 FQNNGV. CDR3 size: 14 residues. In nucleotides, the CDR3 is TGTGCCAGCAGCGTCCAGGACAGGCCCTACGAGCAGTACTTC. Translated: CASSVQDRPYEQYF.